The clone carrying this T cell receptor (beta chain) has a handful of counts. Its antigen is not identified. This sample is drawn from a study of T cell repertoires in cytomegalovirus infection. On the study more broadly: Selection of CMV epitopes for the study included recently identified HLA-C-restricted and well-studied HLA-B-restricted ones. Based on public TCR beta signatures, there were indications of CMV infection and of a matching HLA type. Overall study findings and caveats: The study found HLA-C-restricted CMV-specific TCR beta clonotypes dominating the ex vivo response.

TCRdb re-called the reads through MiXCR, storing one row per CDR3 protein. The table shows roughly 200,000 distinct CDR3 sequences, with around two fifths occurring only once. The CDR3 has 16 residues. The germline V gene has CDR1 SNHLY and CDR2 FYNNEI. V gave up 4 bases and J gave up 0 bases; unmatched junction bases: 5. This receptor was obtained from a human donor in good health (CMV status not recorded). Some clones in this sample may be carry-over from other donors' samples. The chain has TRBV2 and TRBJ2-1; 8 bases map to TRBD2. The sequencing here drew on CD8+ T cells from cultured PBMCs, taken from culture after CMV antigen stimulation. CDR3 coding DNA: TGTGCCAGCAGTGTGGGACTAGGACCCTCCTACAATGAGCAGTTCTTC. The encoded protein is CASSVGLGPSYNEQFF.